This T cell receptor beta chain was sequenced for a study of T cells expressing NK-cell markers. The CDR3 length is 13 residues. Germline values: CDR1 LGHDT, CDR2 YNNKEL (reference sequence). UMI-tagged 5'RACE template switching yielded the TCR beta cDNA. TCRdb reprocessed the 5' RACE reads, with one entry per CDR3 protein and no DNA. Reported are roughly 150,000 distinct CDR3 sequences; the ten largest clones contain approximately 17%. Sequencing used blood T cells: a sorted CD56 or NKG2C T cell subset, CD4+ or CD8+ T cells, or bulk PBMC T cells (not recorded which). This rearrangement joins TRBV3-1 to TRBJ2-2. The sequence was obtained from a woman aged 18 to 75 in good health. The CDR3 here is CASSKLRTGELFF.